The next 21 T cell receptor beta chains were all read from a single sample in a study of T cell responses to AZD1222 COVID-19 vaccine. Clones were read by immunoSEQ multiplex PCR, and TCRdb kept only the in-frame ones, dropping some. The sample has 60,000 or so clones, around 80% seen once. The sample here was peripheral blood, taken on day 0 of AZD1222 vaccination. Receptor source: an adult in good health.

The V call is TRBV7-9, the J call TRBJ2-2, with a possible D match to TRBD2 (5 bases). This CDR3 is built from 14 residues. Germline lookup yields CDR1 SEHNR and CDR2 FQNEAQ (reference sequence). With 4 bases removed from V and 6 bases from J, the gap between germline ends came to 12 bases. The CDR3 loop reads CASSSTRRAGELFF. CDR3 sequence (DNA): TGTGCCAGCAGCTCCACTAGAAGGGCCGGGGAGCTGTTTTTT.

The chain couples TRBV29-1 to TRBJ1-1; D not certain. This CDR3 contains 14 residues. Germline CDR1 is SQVTM and CDR2 is ANQGSEA. Trimming left V 0 bases short and J 1 base short, with 9 bases between. CDR3: CSVEDWAGNTEAFF. CDR3 in DNA: TGCAGCGTTGAAGATTGGGCAGGGAACACTGAAGCTTTCTTT.

This clone was found once. This sequence joins TRBV24-1 and TRBJ2-1; 9 positions agree with TRBD2. The CDR3 totals 17 residues. CDR1 and CDR2 from the germline V gene are KGHDR and SFDVKD. The V gene end was trimmed by 5 bases and the J gene end by 10 bases; junction bases not matched to a gene: 17. The CDR3 DNA follows: TGTGCCACCAGTGGAGGGGCCGCCGGGACTAGCTTGGCGGAGCAGTTCTTC. The encoded protein is CATSGGAAGTSLAEQFF.

This clone was found a few times. The V and J genes are TRBV27 and TRBJ1-1; D gene ambiguous. The CDR3 totals 15 residues. V shed 0 bases and J shed 5 bases, with 13 bases lying between them. Germline V CDR1 and CDR2: MNHEY, SMNVEV (reference sequence). This CDR3 is CASSLSSGPGTEAFF. DNA for the CDR3: TGTGCCAGCAGTTTATCATCCGGGCCTGGAACTGAAGCTTTCTTT.

The chain combines TRBV2 with TRBJ1-1; 9 nucleotides match TRBD1. This CDR3 spans 14 amino acids. J was trimmed by 0 bases and V by 8 bases; bases with no gene match: 4. The germline V gene has CDR1 SNHLY and CDR2 FYNNEI. CDR3 DNA: TGTGCCAGCTCCGGACAGGGGATGAACACTGAAGCTTTCTTT. As protein: CASSGQGMNTEAFF.

This clone is medium-sized by share. The chain employs TRBV15 and TRBJ2-2; 9 bases agree with TRBD1. CDR1 is LNHNV, CDR2 YYDKDF, per germline (reference sequence). Trimming cost V 7 bases and J 3 bases; bases outside gene matches: 3. CDR3 length: 14 amino acids. This CDR3 reads CATKGQGDTGELFF. Written as DNA, the CDR3 is TGTGCCACCAAGGGACAGGGTGACACCGGGGAGCTGTTTTTT. Full variable domain (remainder filled in from reference TRBV15 and TRBJ2-2): DAMVIQNPRYQVTQFGKPVTLSCSQTLNHNVMYWYQQKSSQAPKLLFHYYDKDFNNEADTPDNFQSRRPNTSFCFLDIRSPGLGDTAMYLCATKGQGDTGELFFGEGSRLTVL.

V usage is TRBV19 and J usage is TRBJ1-5; D unclear. The germline CDR1 and CDR2 sequences are LNHDA and SQIVND (reference sequence). The ends were cut back, 7 bases at V and 1 base at J, with 14 bases in the middle. This CDR3 comprises 15 residues. The DNA for the CDR3 is TGTGCCAGTAAGGGTGAGGGTTTGAGCAATCAGCCCCAGCATTTT. Protein: CASKGEGLSNQPQHF.

The chain is built from TRBV27 and TRBJ1-1, with D tentatively TRBD1 (5 bases). Trimming removed 1 base from V and 3 bases from J, with 12 bases in between. Germline assignment: CDR1 MNHEY and CDR2 SMNVEV (reference sequence). The length of the CDR3 is 15 residues. The CDR3 DNA sequence: TGTGCCAGCAGTTTATTGTGGGGAGGGGACACTGAAGCTTTCTTT. Translating gives CASSLLWGGDTEAFF.

This clone has a handful of counts. The chain links TRBV7-8 to TRBJ1-2, with D maybe TRBD1 (5 bases). V was pared by 6 bases and J by 2 bases, with 25 bases between. Germline-derived CDR1 and CDR2 are SGHVS and FQNEAQ. There are 18 residues in the CDR3. CDR3 sequence (DNA): TGTGCCAGCAGTCCCAGGAGGGGAACGACCCCAGTAAACTATGGCTACACCTTC. Translated: CASSPRRGTTPVNYGYTF.

This chain joins TRBV6-2 or TRBV6-3 and TRBJ2-6; D unresolved. Deletions cut 4 bases from V and 4 bases from J, with 11 bases between. The germline V gene encodes CDR1 MNHEY and CDR2 SVGEGT. CDR3 length: 15 amino acids. The CDR3 DNA reads as TGTGCCAGCAGTTCTGGTCGGGCAGGGGCCAACGTCCTGACTTTC. This translates into CASSSGRAGANVLTF.

The chain joins TRBV4-1 to TRBJ1-2; weak D call: TRBD1 (5 bases). V shed 0 bases and J shed 2 bases, with 13 bases lying between them. The CDR3 totals 16 residues. The germline V gene encodes CDR1 MGHRA and CDR2 YSYEKL. Here the CDR3 DNA reads TGCGCCAGCAGCCAAGATCCGAGGGGAGAGAACTATGGCTACACCTTC. Encoded protein: CASSQDPRGENYGYTF.

The gene calls are TRBV11-2 and TRBJ1-2; D is unresolved. V was shortened by 2 bases and J by 5 bases, with 9 bases between the two germline ends. CDR1 and CDR2 from the germline V gene are SGHAT and FQNNGV. This CDR3 is built from 13 residues. CDR3 residues: CASSLNGRYGYTF. The CDR3 nucleotides are TGTGCCAGCAGCTTAAACGGGCGGTATGGCTACACCTTC.

Notes on this clone: This sequence may be a read error, since a much larger clone differs from it by one base. This chain links TRBV7-3 with TRBJ1-1; D is unclear. The V end was cut by 2 bases, the J end by 1 base, with 5 bases between. The CDR3 length is 13 residues. Germline-derived CDR1 and CDR2 are SGHTA and FQGTGA. CDR3 DNA sequence: TGTGCCAGCAGCTTAGATGAGAACACTGAAGCTTTCTTT. It specifies CASSLDENTEAFF.

This clone was recorded a few times. This chain uses TRBV19 with TRBJ2-7, with 8 bases lining up with TRBD1. The CDR3 is 13 residues long. In germline, CDR1 is LNHDA, CDR2 SQIVND (reference sequence). After removal of 3 bases from V and 4 bases from J, the junction contained 2 bases not matched to a gene. CDR3 loop: CASSIDRGYEQYF. The CDR3 DNA sequence: TGTGCCAGTAGTATCGACAGGGGATACGAGCAGTACTTC.

Only one count was recorded for this clone. This sequence joins TRBV21-1 and TRBJ2-2; the tabulated D call, TRBD1, remains unverified against the DNA. TRBV21-1 is deemed a pseudogene. This CDR3 spans 15 amino acids. The CDR3 DNA sequence: TGTGCCAGCAGCAAGCGACAGGGTCACACCGGGGAGCTGTTTTTT. This translates into CASSKRQGHTGELFF.

The CDR3 loop is CASSPARTGIGYTF. CDR3 sequence (DNA): TGCGCCAGCAGCCCGGCACGGACAGGGATCGGCTACACCTTC. J is TRBJ1-2 and V is TRBV5-1; 8 positions agree with TRBD1. Germline V lookup: CDR1 SGHRS, CDR2 YFSETQ. Trimming took 4 bases from V and 8 from J; bases not matched to a gene: 10. The CDR3 is 14 residues long.

This clone is a singleton in its sample. The rearrangement links TRBV7-3 to TRBJ2-2; weak D call: TRBD1 (6 bases). Germline V gene data show CDR1 as SGHTA and CDR2 as FQGTGA. Trimming cost V 5 bases and J 7 bases, with 14 bases left between them. The CDR3 runs 14 residues. CDR3 nucleotides: TGTGCCAGCAGCGAATCCAGGGGCAGCGGGGAGCTGTTTTTT. Translating gives CASSESRGSGELFF.

The V gene is TRBV19, the J gene TRBJ2-7; D unclear. V was cut by 4 bases and J by 2 bases, with 9 bases left in between. CDR1 LNHDA and CDR2 SQIVND come from the germline V gene (reference sequence). The length of the CDR3 is 13 residues. In DNA, the CDR3 is TGTGCCAGTAGTACTACAGCGACCTACGAGCAGTACTTC. Translation: CASSTTATYEQYF.

The chain joins TRBV11-1 to TRBJ1-1; D ambiguous. The V and J ends lost 3 bases and 2 bases respectively, with 7 bases between them. CDR3 length equals 13 residues. Germline-derived CDR1 and CDR2 are SGHAT and FQDESV (reference sequence). The CDR3 sequence is CASSFGRNTEAFF. For the CDR3, the DNA is TGTGCCAGCAGCTTTGGCAGAAACACTGAAGCTTTCTTT.

The chain combines TRBV5-4 with TRBJ2-1; D is ambiguous. Per germline, CDR1 SGHNT and CDR2 YYREEE (reference sequence). This CDR3 spans 14 amino acids. V was shortened by 0 bases and J by 6 bases, with 10 bases between the two germline ends. CDR3 bases: TGTGCCAGCAGCTTGGATCCGGCAGCCAATGAGCAGTTCTTC. This encodes CASSLDPAANEQFF.

The table lists this clone with a few counts. The chain carries TRBV5-1 and TRBJ2-2; D perhaps matches TRBD2 (5 bases). CDR1 and CDR2 (germline): SGHRS, YFSETQ. The CDR3 runs to 14 residues. V was shortened by 6 bases and J by 0 bases, with 9 bases between the two germline ends. The CDR3 is CASKTAANTGELFF. The CDR3 nucleotides are TGCGCCAGCAAAACAGCGGCGAACACCGGGGAGCTGTTTTTT.